This T cell receptor (beta chain) was found in a study of vaccination and CD4 T cells after COVID-19. Study at large: Collection of post-COVID samples occurred a median about 98 days after diagnosis, spanning a range of 35 to 161. In culture, cells were exposed to overlapping spike peptides from SARS-CoV-2, HCoV-NL63, HCoV-OC43 and HCoV-229E. Whole-study findings and limits: Spike mono-reactivity was shown by 304 of 307 vaccine-specific clones in convalescent patients.

With respect to this clonotype: Its antigen is still unknown.

Sequencing of DNA taken from cultured CD4+ T cells relied on the Oncomine TCR Beta short-read assay. TCRdb re-called the PCR reads through MiXCR, storing one row per CDR3 protein. The sample has 15,000 to 20,000 distinct CDR3 sequences, around 55% seen once. Treatment here: roughly 10-day PBMC culture with coronavirus spike peptide pools or control peptides (ViraFEST assay). Material for sequencing was CD4+ T cells from blood, cultured in vitro. The source of this sequence is a human donor who had recovered from COVID-19.

The CDR3 here is CASSGQSGRPTDTQYF. In DNA, the CDR3 is TGCGCCAGCAGTGGTCAAAGCGGGAGGCCCACAGATACGCAGTATTTT. The chain couples TRBV5-1 to TRBJ2-3; 9 bases are a match to TRBD2. Germline V gives CDR1 SGHRS, CDR2 YFSETQ. J gave up 2 bases and V 5 bases, and 9 bases lay outside the gene matches. This CDR3 region has 16 residues.